What follows are 22 T cell receptor beta chains derived from one specimen sequenced in a study of breast tumors, draining lymph nodes, adjacent tissues. Breast cancer patients provided tissue from their axillary draining lymph nodes. TCRdb re-derived calls from the multiplex PCR reads in MiXCR, one entry per CDR3 protein. Seen here are under 150,000 distinct CDR3 sequences, approximately 21% observed once, and the top ten hold 2.2%. The sequencing input was axillary lymph node tissue. These receptors all stem from a female donor with breast cancer. Some clones in this sample may be carry-over from other donors' samples.

This clonotype was observed many times. The V call is TRBV7-3, the J call TRBJ2-1, with 8 bases identical to TRBD2. The ends lost 3 bases at V and 4 bases at J; junction bases unmatched: 5. The CDR3 extends over 15 amino acids. Germline V gene data show CDR1 as SGHTA and CDR2 as FQGTGA. DNA of the CDR3: TGTGCCAGCAGCTTGAGCGGGAGTCCTTACAATGAGCAGTTCTTC. Its translation: CASSLSGSPYNEQFF.

Notes on this clonotype: This could be a read error, since a much larger clone is one nucleotide away. The gene calls are TRBV27 and TRBJ2-7; 12 nucleotides line up with TRBD2. This CDR3 comprises 19 residues. Losses at the gene ends were 4 bases for V and 6 bases for J; bases not matched to a gene: 19. Germline CDR1 and CDR2: MNHEY and SMNVEV (reference sequence). CDR3 in amino acids: CASSSLRTSGIRLHCEQYF. DNA of the CDR3: TGTGCCAGCAGTTCGCTCCGGACTAGCGGGATAAGGCTACACTGCGAGCAGTACTTC.

At least ten counts were recorded for this clonotype. V and J are TRBV29-1 and TRBJ2-2; D unclear. The CDR3 is 11 amino acids. Germline CDR1 is SQVTM and CDR2 is ANQGSEA. Between the trimmed V and J ends, which lost 3 bases and 7 bases, there was a span of 6 bases. In nucleotides, the CDR3 is TGCAGCGTTGATGGTGGCGGGGAGCTGTTTTTT. This gives the protein CSVDGGGELFF.

This clonotype was counted ten times or more. The chain's CDR3 is CSASDTPGGTPLHF. In DNA form, the CDR3 reads TGCAGTGCTAGTGATACCCCCGGGGGGACACCCCTCCACTTT. This sequence joins TRBV20-1 and TRBJ1-6, with D perhaps matching TRBD1 (5 bases). The germline V and J ends were trimmed by 3 bases and 11 bases, with 17 bases remaining between them. This CDR3 is 14 amino acids long. In germline, CDR1 is DFQATT, CDR2 SNEGSKA (reference sequence).

This chain joins TRBV2 and TRBJ1-2; D unresolved. The CDR3 spans 10 residues. Germline values: CDR1 SNHLY, CDR2 FYNNEI. V shed 6 bases and J shed 4 bases, with 3 bases lying between them. The CDR3 DNA follows: TGTGCCAGCAGATGCTATGGCTACACCTTC. Translation: CASRCYGYTF.

This clonotype was counted ten times or more. The chain carries TRBV20-1 and TRBJ2-7, with TRBD2 matching over 13 bases. The CDR3 loop spans 14 amino acids. Germline assignment: CDR1 DFQATT and CDR2 SNEGSKA (reference sequence). V was clipped by 7 bases and J by 0 bases; unmatched bases: 3. The CDR3 loop reads CSGGLAGSSYEQYF. The CDR3 DNA sequence: TGCAGTGGGGGACTAGCGGGGAGCTCCTACGAGCAGTACTTC.

The V gene is TRBV5-4, the J gene TRBJ2-1, with unresolved D. V dropped 5 bases and J dropped 2 bases, with 14 bases sitting between them. Germline CDR1 SGHNT, CDR2 YYREEE (reference sequence). The CDR3 runs to 15 residues. The CDR3 is CASSDTIDPYNEQFF. The CDR3 nucleotides read TGTGCCAGCAGTGATACCATAGATCCCTACAATGAGCAGTTCTTC.

This clonotype was seen at least ten times. The chain couples TRBV4-1 to TRBJ1-5; a possible D gene is TRBD1 (5 bases). CDR1 is MGHRA, CDR2 YSYEKL, per germline. V shed 1 base and J shed 2 bases, with 12 bases lying between them. The CDR3 covers 16 residues. The CDR3 loop reads CASSQAPGFGNQPQHF. The CDR3 nucleotides read TGCGCCAGCAGCCAAGCTCCAGGGTTCGGCAATCAGCCCCAGCATTTT.

This clonotype has at least ten counts. V is TRBV3-1 and J is TRBJ2-7, with TRBD2 matching 11 bases. The trim removed 10 bases at V and 6 bases at J, leaving 11 bases unmatched. The CDR3 covers 14 residues. In germline, CDR1 is LGHDT, CDR2 YNNKEL (reference sequence). CDR3 residues: CATRTTSGSFEQYF. The CDR3 DNA sequence: TGTGCCACGCGGACTACTAGCGGGAGTTTCGAGCAGTACTTC.

This clonotype was observed at least ten times. This chain links TRBV20-1 with TRBJ2-1, with 11 positions matching TRBD1. In germline, CDR1 is DFQATT, CDR2 SNEGSKA (reference sequence). V shed 1 base, J shed 5 bases, and the junction held 1 base outside the gene matches. The CDR3 consists of 14 residues. The CDR3 DNA sequence: TGCAGTGCTAGAGGGGACAGGGGGAACAATGAGCAGTTCTTC. The encoded protein is CSARGDRGNNEQFF.

This clonotype was observed many times. This chain links TRBV20-1 with TRBJ1-5; 9 nucleotides match TRBD1. The CDR3 is 13 residues long. Trimming removed 8 bases from V and 1 base from J; junction bases left unmatched: 3. The germline V gene has CDR1 DFQATT and CDR2 SNEGSKA (reference sequence). Here the CDR3 DNA reads TGCAGTACAGGGGGCAAGAGCAATCAGCCCCAGCATTTT. Its translation is CSTGGKSNQPQHF.

There are many counts of this clonotype. The rearrangement uses TRBV5-4 and TRBJ2-7, with TRBD1 matching 9 bases. The CDR3 totals 14 residues. Germline loops: CDR1 SGHNT, CDR2 YYREEE (reference sequence). J lost 6 bases, V lost 4 bases, and 8 bases had no gene match. CDR3 loop: CASSPWDREGEQYF. CDR3 sequence (DNA): TGTGCCAGCAGCCCCTGGGACAGGGAAGGCGAGCAGTACTTC.

The V call is TRBV18, the J call TRBJ1-3, with D maybe TRBD1 (6 bases). The germline V and J ends were trimmed by 2 bases and 2 bases, with 7 bases remaining between them. The length of the CDR3 is 14 residues. CDR1 is KGHSH, CDR2 LQKENI, per germline. In DNA, the CDR3 is TGTGCCAGCTCACCAGGACAGACTGGAAACACCATATATTTT. Residues: CASSPGQTGNTIYF.

This clonotype came up many times. The chain uses TRBV7-9 and TRBJ2-7; 12 nucleotides align to TRBD2. The germline V gene encodes CDR1 SEHNR and CDR2 FQNEAQ (reference sequence). The J segment lost 7 bases and the V segment lost 3 bases, leaving 1 base of the junction unmatched. CDR3 length equals 13 residues. This CDR3 reads CASSFGTSGEQYF. For the CDR3, the DNA is TGTGCCAGCAGCTTCGGGACTAGCGGGGAGCAGTACTTC.

The sample holds a few counts of this clonotype. This rearrangement joins TRBV3-1 to TRBJ2-2, with TRBD2 matching 8 bases. This CDR3 has 13 amino acids. V was clipped by 4 bases and J by 7 bases; unmatched bases: 2. Per the germline V gene, CDR1 is LGHDT and CDR2 is YNNKEL (reference sequence). CDR3 loop: CASSPGRVGELFF. The CDR3 DNA is TGTGCCAGCAGCCCCGGGAGGGTCGGGGAGCTGTTTTTT.

As to this clonotype: Being one base from a much bigger clone, this may be a read error. The chain couples TRBV9 to TRBJ1-4, with 7 bases identical to TRBD1. The germline V gene encodes CDR1 SGDLS and CDR2 YYNGEE. The CDR3 is 14 residues long. V shed 3 bases, J shed 7 bases, and the junction held 6 bases outside the gene matches. CDR3 residues: CASSAGGSSEKLFF. CDR3 sequence (DNA): TGTGCCAGCAGCGCAGGGGGTTCTAGTGAAAAACTGTTTTTT.

This clonotype has a count of ten or more. The junction differs from germline at one of its ends, possibly a read error. The gene calls are TRBV7-7 and TRBJ2-7, with TRBD2 as a possible D gene (5 bases). The CDR3 contains 15 residues. Germline assignment: CDR1 SSHAT and CDR2 FNYEAQ (reference sequence). CDR3 bases: TGTGCTAGCAGCCCGGACTGGAAGAACTCCTACGAGCAGTACTTC. This translates into CASSPDWKNSYEQYF.

This clonotype was seen repeatedly, ten times or more. V and J are TRBV6-1 and TRBJ2-1; 8 nucleotides agree with TRBD2. Germline V gives CDR1 MNHNS, CDR2 SASEGT. J lost 6 bases, V lost 6 bases, and 7 bases had no gene match. This CDR3 has 14 amino acids. The CDR3 DNA reads TGTGCCAGCAGGCCCGCAGCGGGGGCCAATGAGCAGTTCTTC. This gives the protein CASRPAAGANEQFF.

As to this clonotype: A much larger clone sits a single nucleotide away, making a read error possible. The DNA is left out, because the CDR3 cannot be placed on it with certainty; the CDR3 is given as TCRdb lists it. The chain couples TRBV13 to TRBJ1-2. Germline V gene data show CDR1 as PRHDT and CDR2 as FYEKMQ (reference sequence). Inclusive of both ends, the CDR3 amounts to 13 amino acids. The CDR3 sequence is CATEKNTNYGCTF.

This clonotype appeared many times. The J gene is TRBJ2-1, the V gene TRBV12-3 or TRBV12-4; possibly TRBD1 or TRBD2 for D (5 bases each). With 7 bases removed from V and 7 bases from J, the gap between germline ends came to 17 bases. This CDR3 region has 14 residues. CDR3 protein: CASTNPGWGNEQFF. The DNA of the CDR3 is TGTGCCAGCACAAACCCGGGGTGGGGGAATGAGCAGTTCTTC.

With regard to this clonotype: A much larger clone differs from this one at a single base, so this may be a read error. The V and J genes are TRBV19 and TRBJ2-2; tentatively, D is TRBD2 (5 bases). This CDR3 is 15 amino acids long. Germline assignment: CDR1 LNHDA and CDR2 SQIVND (reference sequence). CDR3 sequence reads: CASSIGHANTGELLF. For the CDR3, the DNA is TGTGCCAGTAGTATTGGTCACGCGAACACCGGGGAGCTGTTGTTT.

The rearrangement joins TRBV19 to TRBJ2-7, with TRBD1 matching 8 bases. CDR3 length equals 15 residues. The J segment lost 3 bases and the V segment lost 4 bases, leaving 8 bases of the junction unmatched. The germline CDR1 and CDR2 sequences are LNHDA and SQIVND (reference sequence). Here the CDR3 reads CASSTWTGTYYEQYF. CDR3 bases: TGTGCCAGTAGTACCTGGACAGGGACCTACTACGAGCAGTACTTC.